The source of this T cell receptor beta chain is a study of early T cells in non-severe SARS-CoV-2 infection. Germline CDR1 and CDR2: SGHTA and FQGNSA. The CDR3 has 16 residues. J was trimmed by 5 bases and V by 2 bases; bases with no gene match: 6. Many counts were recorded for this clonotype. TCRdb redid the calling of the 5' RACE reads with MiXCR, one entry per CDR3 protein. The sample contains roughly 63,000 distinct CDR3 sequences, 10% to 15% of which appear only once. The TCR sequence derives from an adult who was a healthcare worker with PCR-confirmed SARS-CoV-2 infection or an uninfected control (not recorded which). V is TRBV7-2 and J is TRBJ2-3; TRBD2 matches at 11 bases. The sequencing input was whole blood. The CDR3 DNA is TGTGCCAGCAGCTTAAGCCTAGCGGGGGGCAGAGATACGCAGTATTTT. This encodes CASSLSLAGGRDTQYF.